A single T cell receptor (beta chain) is shown here with its context. Its antigen remains unknown. This sample was included in a study of blood T cells in healthy people across ages. Study conclusions and caveats: Diversity of TCR beta per million T cells declined in a roughly linear way with age. Strong correlation linked observed beta diversity and percent naive T cells.

A sample-barcoded 5' primer and a J-beta primer mix were used in a second PCR of about 6 to 11 cycles. TCRdb redid the calling of the 5' RACE reads with MiXCR, one entry per CDR3 protein. The sample comprises about 1,000,000 distinct CDR3 sequences, 40% to 55% of which are singletons, and 15% to 20% rests with the top ten. Germline V gene sequence: CDR1 SGDLS, CDR2 YYNGEE. V lost 4 bases and J lost 1, with 20 bases in between. The CDR3 has 18 residues. The chain links TRBV9 to TRBJ2-2; D is perhaps TRBD1 (5 bases). Sequenced material: blood. This clonotype was obtained from a woman in her fifties or sixties in good health. The CDR3 protein is CASSPTRLPRENTGELFF. The DNA for the CDR3 is TGTGCCAGCAGCCCGACCAGATTACCCAGGGAGAACACCGGGGAGCTGTTTTTT.